These T cell receptor beta chains were read from a single sample in a study of molecular identifiers for immune sequencing clone quantification. TCRdb re-called the PCR reads with MiXCR, one entry per CDR3 protein. The sample includes roughly 320,000 distinct CDR3 sequences, 20% to 25% seen only once; the top ten take approximately 0.84%. The sequenced sample was naive CD8+ T cells from blood, with Jurkat cell RNA spiked in. Receptor source: a human donor in good health. Some libraries in this study had Jurkat cell RNA spiked in. CDR3s include the opening cysteine and the closing phenylalanine or tryptophan. Each record gives: CDR3 length, clone size, D gene, V gene, J gene, CDR3 DNA, CDR3 protein. D genes are given only for firm matches. Size is stated for part of the rows, as once, few or many counts, or as a class when the clone is expanded.

11	many	.	TRBV28	TRBJ2-5	TGTGCCAGCAGTTTCCCTGGGACCCAGTACTTC	CASSFPGTQYF
16	many	.	TRBV4-3	TRBJ2-3	TGCGCCAGCAGCCCTGGCAGCGGTCCCCCACAGGATACGCAGTATTTT	CASSPGSGPPQDTQYF
15	many	.	TRBV4-3	TRBJ2-3	TGCGCCAGCAGCCAAGCGGGGAGTGGGACAGATACGCAGTATTTT	CASSQAGSGTDTQYF
14	many	TRBD2	TRBV20-1	TRBJ2-7	TGCAGTGCTAGATCTAGCGGGAGGCCGTACGAGCAGTACTTC	CSARSSGRPYEQYF
14	few	.	TRBV27	TRBJ1-1	TGTGCCAGCAGACAAGGACGGGGGCGGACTGAAGCTTTCTTT	CASRQGRGRTEAFF
14	many	TRBD1	TRBV19	TRBJ2-7	TGTGCCAGTACCCCGGGACAGGGTACCTACGAGCAGTACTTC	CASTPGQGTYEQYF
15	many	TRBD1	TRBV2	TRBJ1-5	TGTGCCAGCAGAACCGGGACAGGGGGCCTTCAGCCCCAGCATTTT	CASRTGTGGLQPQHF
13	.	.	TRBV2	TRBJ2-7	TGTGCCAGCAGTGTCGGTCGCTCCTATGAGCAGTACTTC	CASSVGRSYEQYF
14	many	.	TRBV28	TRBJ2-3	TGTGCCAGCAGTTTAACACAGGGCACAGATACGCAGTATTTT	CASSLTQGTDTQYF
15	many	.	TRBV5-4	TRBJ1-4	TGTGCCAGCAGCTTGAAAGGTCAGGGCTGGGAAAAACTGTTTTTT	CASSLKGQGWEKLFF
15	few	.	TRBV20-1	TRBJ2-1	TGCAGTGCTAGAGATGGCCAGGTCTCCTACAATGAGCAGTTCTTC	CSARDGQVSYNEQFF
12	.	.	TRBV30	TRBJ1-1	TGTGCCTCTGACGGGGGGGCCACTGAAGCTTTCTTT	CASDGGATEAFF
17	.	.	TRBV10-2	TRBJ2-2	TGCGCCAGCAGTCCTAACCTAGCGCGTTTTAACACCGGGGAGCTGTTTTTT	CASSPNLARFNTGELFF
15	many	.	TRBV24-1	TRBJ2-6	TGTGCCACCAGTGACACAGGGTCAGGGGCCAACGTCCTGACTTTC	CATSDTGSGANVLTF
14	many	.	TRBV25-1	TRBJ2-2	TGTGCCAGCAGTTCCCCTGGCAACACCGGGGAGCTGTTTTTT	CASSSPGNTGELFF
14	many	TRBD2	TRBV29-1	TRBJ2-3	TGCAGCGCCGTGGGACTAGCGGGAGCGGATACGCAGTATTTT	CSAVGLAGADTQYF
12	many	.	TRBV7-9	TRBJ1-1	TGTGCCAGCAGCCTCTTAGCAGATGAAGCTTTCTTT	CASSLLADEAFF
16	.	TRBD2	TRBV7-9	TRBJ2-7	TGTGCCAGCAGCTCCGGGACTAGCGGGAGCCACTACGAGCAGTACTTC	CASSSGTSGSHYEQYF
15	many	.	TRBV5-4	TRBJ1-1	TGTGCCAGCAGCAAAACGCAGGGACTCAACACTGAAGCTTTCTTT	CASSKTQGLNTEAFF
15	few	.	TRBV7-9	TRBJ2-3	TGTGCCAGCAGCCAAATCGGTACATTCACAGATACGCAGTATTTT	CASSQIGTFTDTQYF
15	many	TRBD1	TRBV7-8	TRBJ2-7	TGTGCCAGCAGCCCGAGGACAGGGGCCGTCTACGAGCAGTACTTC	CASSPRTGAVYEQYF
17	.	TRBD2	TRBV3-1	TRBJ2-3	TGTGCCAGCAGCCAAGATAGGGGGACTAGCCGCACAGATACGCAGTATTTT	CASSQDRGTSRTDTQYF
12	many	.	TRBV12-3/TRBV12-4	TRBJ2-7	TGTGCCAGCAGTTTTGCCTCCTACGAGCAGTACTTC	CASSFASYEQYF
15	many	TRBD1	TRBV27	TRBJ2-7	TGTGCCAGCAGTTTAAACTCAGGGGGCTCATACGAGCAGTACTTC	CASSLNSGGSYEQYF
14	many	TRBD1	TRBV30	TRBJ1-2	TGTGCCTGGAGTTTGGGGACAGGGGGCATGGGCTACACCTTC	CAWSLGTGGMGYTF
12	many	.	TRBV6-4	TRBJ2-3	TGTGCCAGCAGTGACGGTTCAGATACGCAGTATTTT	CASSDGSDTQYF
15	many	.	TRBV30	TRBJ1-6	TGTGCCTGGAGTGTTGAGAGCTCCTATAATTCACCCCTCCACTTT	CAWSVESSYNSPLHF
14	many	TRBD1	TRBV2	TRBJ2-2	TGTGCCAGAACCGGGACAGGAAACACCGGGGAGCTGTTTTTT	CARTGTGNTGELFF
14	many	.	TRBV28	TRBJ1-5	TGTGCCAGCAGTTTAAGCCGGCTGGGACAGCCCCAGCATTTT	CASSLSRLGQPQHF
15	few	TRBD2	TRBV20-1	TRBJ2-4	TGCAGTGCTATGCCTAACCTAGCGGGAGAGGACATTCAGTACTTC	CSAMPNLAGEDIQYF
17	many	.	TRBV7-2	TRBJ2-5	TGTGCCAGCAGCTTAGCGGGTCAATGGGGGTTTCGAGAGACCCAGTACTTC	CASSLAGQWGFRETQYF
13	many	.	TRBV12-3/TRBV12-4	TRBJ2-7	TGTGCCAGCAGTCCCGGTACAGGGAAGGAGCAGTACTTC	CASSPGTGKEQYF
14	many	TRBD1	TRBV27	TRBJ1-6	TGTGCCAGCAGTTTTGGGACAGGGAATTCACCCCTCCACTTT	CASSFGTGNSPLHF
16	many	TRBD1	TRBV15	TRBJ1-1	TGTGCCACCAGCTCAGACAGGGGCCCCGTTGACACTGAAGCTTTCTTT	CATSSDRGPVDTEAFF
14	many	TRBD1	TRBV13	TRBJ1-1	TGTGCCAGCAGCTACGGACAGGGGAATACTGAAGCTTTCTTT	CASSYGQGNTEAFF
12	many	TRBD1	TRBV6-6	TRBJ1-1	TGTGCCAGCAGCCCGGGACAGGGTGAAGCTTTCTTT	CASSPGQGEAFF
15	.	TRBD2	TRBV2	TRBJ2-1	TGTGCCAGCACCCCCCGGGACTACTCCTACAATGAGCAGTTCTTC	CASTPRDYSYNEQFF
15	.	TRBD1	TRBV7-9	TRBJ2-7	TGTGCCAGCAGCATAACCGGGACAGGGGGTCACGAGCAGTACTTC	CASSITGTGGHEQYF
14	many	TRBD1	TRBV5-1	TRBJ1-1	TGCGCCAGCAGCTTGGGACAGGGACAAACTGAAGCTTTCTTT	CASSLGQGQTEAFF
14	.	.	TRBV3-1	TRBJ1-2	TGTGCCAGCAGCCAAGAGAGAAGGAGTTATGGCTACACCTTC	CASSQERRSYGYTF
12	.	.	TRBV28	TRBJ2-7	TGTGCCAGCATGTCAGTTTGGTACGAGCAGTACTTC	CASMSVWYEQYF
14	many	TRBD2	TRBV7-9	TRBJ2-7	TGTGCCAGCAGCTCCGAACTAGCGGGCCACGAGCAGTACTTC	CASSSELAGHEQYF
14	many	.	TRBV2	TRBJ1-5	TGTGCCACCAACGGACAGTGGGGCAATCAGCCCCAGCATTTT	CATNGQWGNQPQHF
15	many	.	TRBV7-9	TRBJ1-4	TGTGCCAGCAGAATAGAACCAGGCACAGATGAAAAACTGTTTTTT	CASRIEPGTDEKLFF
15	many	.	TRBV7-9	TRBJ2-3	TGTGCCAGCAGCCAGACAGGCGGGTTCACAGATACGCAGTATTTT	CASSQTGGFTDTQYF
14	many	.	TRBV29-1	TRBJ1-1	TGCAGCTACAGGGCGCAGGGGCTGAACACTGAAGCTTTCTTT	CSYRAQGLNTEAFF
15	.	.	TRBV4-3	TRBJ2-3	TGCGCCAGCGGCCAAGTGGCCGGGGGCACAGATACGCAGTATTTT	CASGQVAGGTDTQYF
15	many	.	TRBV7-9	TRBJ1-5	TGTGCCAGCAGTATTGGGGAGAATAGCAATCAGCCCCAGCATTTT	CASSIGENSNQPQHF
17	.	TRBD1	TRBV28	TRBJ1-2	TGTGCCAGCAGTTTCCCCGATGGACAGGGGGCAGACTATGGCTACACCTTC	CASSFPDGQGADYGYTF
13	many	.	TRBV20-1	TRBJ2-7	TGCAGTGCTAGAGATGGTGTCAGCTACGAGCAGTACTTC	CSARDGVSYEQYF
21	few	.	TRBV21-1	TRBJ1-5	TGTGCCAGCAGCAAAGGAGTAATGCGGGACAGGGTAAATTATAGCAATCAGCCCCAGCATTTT	CASSKGVMRDRVNYSNQPQHF
15	many	.	TRBV19	TRBJ2-6	TGTGCCAGTAGTATGGGGCACCCTGGGGCCAACGTCCTGACTTTC	CASSMGHPGANVLTF
12	many	.	TRBV12-3/TRBV12-4	TRBJ2-3	TGTGCCAGCAGCCCCGACCGTGCGACGCAGTATTTT	CASSPDRATQYF
15	.	TRBD2	TRBV7-9	TRBJ2-3	TGTGCCAGCAGCTTAGCAGCGGGAGTCACAGATACGCGGTATTTT	CASSLAAGVTDTRYF
14	many	TRBD2	TRBV7-2	TRBJ2-3	TGTGCCAGCAGCCAGCTTAGCGGGACAGATACGCAGTATTTT	CASSQLSGTDTQYF
12	many	.	TRBV29-1	TRBJ2-1	TGCAGCGTCCTAAGGTCCTACAATGAGCAGTTCTTC	CSVLRSYNEQFF
16	many	.	TRBV7-8	TRBJ1-1	TGTGCCAGCAGCTTAGGTAATCGGGGGCAATGGACTGAAGCTTTCTTT	CASSLGNRGQWTEAFF
18	many	TRBD2	TRBV12-3/TRBV12-4	TRBJ2-3	TGTGCCAGCAGCACCCATGGGGCTAGCGGGACTAGCACAGATACGCAGTATTTT	CASSTHGASGTSTDTQYF